The present entry profiles one T cell receptor beta chain with its context. CDR3 length: 11 residues. Trimming cost V 4 bases and J 12 bases, with 10 bases left between them. Per germline, CDR1 MGHDK and CDR2 SYGVNS. The study profiled TCR beta VDJ and CDR3 using genomic DNA as template. One entry per CDR3 protein, called by TCRdb with MiXCR from the reads. Here the sample spans 200,000 to 250,000 distinct CDR3 sequences, over 55% being singletons. The data are from a study of CD8+CD57+ T cells in acquired aplastic anemia. Study-level background: Recorded DNA amounts for sorted CD4+ and CD8+ cells had an average of around 3.5 ug.

The specimen sequenced was sorted CD4+, CD8+, or CD8+CD57+ T cells (not recorded which) from PBMCs. This receptor was obtained from a human donor in good health. The gene calls are TRBV25-1 and TRBJ2-1; the D is unclear. The CDR3 DNA reads as TGTGCCAGCAGTGTAGACCTTGGGCAGTTCTTC. This translates into CASSVDLGQFF.